This T cell receptor (beta chain) stems from a study of T cell clonotyping in hematopoietic cell transplantation. Sequencing used immunoSEQ multiplex PCR; TCRdb keeps in-frame clones, though not all of them. The data hold tens of thousands of clones, with 95% observed a single time. The TCR comes from a man aged 25 to 40 in good health. Some clones in this sample may be carry-over from other donors' samples. The sequenced sample consisted of peripheral blood mononuclear cells.

CDR3 region: CASSAPGPQYTF. The CDR3 DNA reads as TGTGCCAGCAGTGCTCCCGGGCCCCAATACACCTTC. The V call is TRBV6-5, the J call TRBJ1-2; D gene unclear. This CDR3 is 12 amino acids long. CDR1 and CDR2 (germline): MNHEY, SVGAGI. Trimming shortened V by 5 bases and J by 11 bases, and 15 bases separated the two germline ends.